This T cell receptor beta chain was sequenced for a study of cytomegalovirus exposure and HLA in healthy donors. Primers: 60 Vbeta forward and 13 Jbeta reverse. The assay was immunoSEQ multiplex PCR, and TCRdb's table has in-frame clones only and misses some. The sample includes some 200,000 clones, approximately 78% seen only once; the top ten take 6% to 8%. Healthy donors of bone marrow made up the group. At sampling all donors were nominally healthy, likely with unrecorded immune exposures. Note on this clone: The antigen remains unidentified.

Germline V gene data show CDR1 as LNHDA and CDR2 as SQIVND (reference sequence). V lost 4 bases to trimming and J lost 3 bases; unmatched junction nucleotides: 9. The CDR3 has 16 amino acids. Findings of the study overall: The authors confirmed in vitro that a few CMV-associated chains were specific for CMV antigens. TCR beta V- and J-gene trimming was later associated with a missense DCLRE1C variant.

Sequenced: PBMCs. This receptor was obtained from a woman aged 45-65 years in good health and CMV-seropositive. The gene calls are TRBV19 and TRBJ1-1, with 9 bases fitting TRBD1. CDR3 sequence (DNA): TGTGCCAGTAGTAACCTTACAGGGGGCGCGTACACTGAAGCTTTCTTT. This gives the protein CASSNLTGGAYTEAFF.